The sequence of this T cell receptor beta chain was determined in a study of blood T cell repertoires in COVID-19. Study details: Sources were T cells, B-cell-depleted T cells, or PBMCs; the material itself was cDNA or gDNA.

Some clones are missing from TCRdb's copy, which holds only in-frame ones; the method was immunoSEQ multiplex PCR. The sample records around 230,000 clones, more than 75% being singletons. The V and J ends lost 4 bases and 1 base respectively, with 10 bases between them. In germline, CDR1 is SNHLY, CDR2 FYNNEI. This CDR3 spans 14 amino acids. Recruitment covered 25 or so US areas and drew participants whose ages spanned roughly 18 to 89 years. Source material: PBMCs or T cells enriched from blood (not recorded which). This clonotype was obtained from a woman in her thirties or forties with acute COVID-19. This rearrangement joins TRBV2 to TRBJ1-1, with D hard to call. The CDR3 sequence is CASSAFGKNTEAFF. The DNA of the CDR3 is TGTGCCAGCAGTGCTTTCGGGAAGAACACTGAAGCTTTCTTT.